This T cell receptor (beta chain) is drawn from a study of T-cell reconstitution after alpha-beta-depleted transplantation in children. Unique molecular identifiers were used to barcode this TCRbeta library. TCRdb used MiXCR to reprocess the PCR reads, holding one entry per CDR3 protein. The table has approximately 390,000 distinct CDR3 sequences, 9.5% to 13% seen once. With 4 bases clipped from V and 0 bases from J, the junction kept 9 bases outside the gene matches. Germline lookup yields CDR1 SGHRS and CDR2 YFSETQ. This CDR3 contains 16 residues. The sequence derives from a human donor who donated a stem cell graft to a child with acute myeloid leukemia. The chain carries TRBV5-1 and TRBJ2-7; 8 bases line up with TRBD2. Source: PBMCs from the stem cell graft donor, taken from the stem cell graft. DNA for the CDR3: TGCGCCAGCAGCCCAGGGGCGGGGGGAAGCTCCTACGAGCAGTACGTC. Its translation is CASSPGAGGSSYEQYV.